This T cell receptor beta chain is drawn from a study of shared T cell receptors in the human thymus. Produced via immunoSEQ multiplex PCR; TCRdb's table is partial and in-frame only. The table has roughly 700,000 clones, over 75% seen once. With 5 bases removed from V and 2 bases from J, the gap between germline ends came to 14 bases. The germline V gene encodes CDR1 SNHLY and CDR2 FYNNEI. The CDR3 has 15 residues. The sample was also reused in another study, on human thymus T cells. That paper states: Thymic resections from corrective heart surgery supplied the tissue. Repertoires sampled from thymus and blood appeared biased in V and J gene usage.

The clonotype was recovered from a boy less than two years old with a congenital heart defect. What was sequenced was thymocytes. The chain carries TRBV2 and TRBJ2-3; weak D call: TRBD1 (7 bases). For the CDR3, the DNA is TGTGCCAGCAGTCCCCAGGGGGGTGTCACAGATACGCAGTATTTT. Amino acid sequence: CASSPQGGVTDTQYF.